This T cell receptor beta chain comes out of a study of human T cells and chemical hapten exposure. TCRdb called the RACE reads again in MiXCR, with one record for every CDR3 protein. The table records 150,000 to 200,000 distinct CDR3 sequences, about 31% of them present only once. Indicated time point: pre-sensitization, week 0. The treatment denotes: therapeutic diphenylcyclopropenone sensitization with weekly scalp DPC. Every patch test was put on after a blood sample was taken. Every donor had alopecia and was 18 to 70 years old; all were suitable for DPC. Points on this clonotype: Its antigen is not known.

The CDR3 loop spans 14 amino acids. J was trimmed by 3 bases and V by 6 bases; bases with no gene match: 7. Germline V CDR1 and CDR2: MNHEY, SVGEGT. Study-level points and caveats: No change in TCRs above 1 in 1000 frequency was produced by DPC sensitization.

The sequences come from whole blood, collected in connection with sensitization to the hapten diphenylcyclopropenone (DPC). The clonotype comes from a woman between 25 and 40 years old with alopecia areata. Some clones in this sample may be carry-over from other donors' samples. The rearrangement links TRBV6-2 or TRBV6-3 to TRBJ1-1; 7 bases align to TRBD1. CDR3 in DNA: TGTGCCAGCAGCCGCCGAACAGGGGACACTGAAGCTTTCTTT. It encodes CASSRRTGDTEAFF.